Included here is one T cell receptor (beta chain) sequence, with context. The target antigen is unknown. V was pared by 6 bases and J by 7 bases, with 18 bases between. Per germline, CDR1 MNHNS and CDR2 SASEGT. CDR3 size: 15 residues. This sample's TCRbeta library carried unique molecular identifier barcodes. A single record per CDR3 protein comes from TCRdb applying MiXCR to the PCR reads. The data contain about 300,000 distinct CDR3 sequences, about 9.5% of them singletons. These data come from a study of T-cell reconstitution after alpha-beta-depleted transplantation in children. Points from the study as a whole: Expanded graft clones, several hundred of them, were reportedly the source of alpha-beta T cells about two months after transplant. Hyperexpanded clones declined; after one year, newly produced T cells mostly supplied diversity.

This receptor was taken from a boy younger than two with acute myeloid leukemia, due to receive a stem cell transplant. This rearrangement joins TRBV6-1 to TRBJ2-2; possibly TRBD1 for D (6 bases). The sample consisted of PBMCs, taken before TCRalphabeta/CD19-depleted stem cell transplant. DNA for the CDR3: TGTGCCAGCAGCAGCACCCGTACAGGGAGCGGGGAGCTGTTTTTT. This sequence encodes CASSSTRTGSGELFF.